This TCR beta chain was recorded in a study of T cell repertoires in cytomegalovirus infection. Study information: Carrying CMV and the relevant HLA type showed in public TCR beta signatures. Study-wide findings and caveats: Cumulative frequency (of public TCR beta family members) identified carriers of CMV plus the relevant HLA. Within the response measured ex vivo, HLA-C-restricted CMV-specific TCR beta clonotypes were dominant.

TCRdb itself ran the reads through MiXCR, one entry per CDR3 protein. This table has 480,000 or so distinct CDR3 sequences, approximately 10% appearing once. The CDR3 runs to 14 residues. V lost 8 bases, J lost 4 bases, and 8 bases stayed unmatched. Per germline, CDR1 SGHNT and CDR2 YENEEA. Ten or more counts support this clonotype. The antigen remains unidentified. The chain combines TRBV11-3 with TRBJ2-3, with 8 bases matching TRBD2. The specimen was PBMCs. The clonotype originates from a human donor in good health (CMV status not recorded). Some clones in this sample may be carry-over from other donors' samples. In nucleotides, the CDR3 is TGTGCCAGCGCGAAAGCGGGAGTGGCAGATACGCAGTATTTT. It specifies CASAKAGVADTQYF. Variable domain in full (rest from reference TRBV11-3 and TRBJ2-3): EAGVVQSPRYKIIEKKQPVAFWCNPISGHNTLYWYLQNLGQGPELLIRYENEEAVDDSQLPKDRFSAERLKGVDSTLKIQPAELGDSAVYLCASAKAGVADTQYFGPGTRLTVL.